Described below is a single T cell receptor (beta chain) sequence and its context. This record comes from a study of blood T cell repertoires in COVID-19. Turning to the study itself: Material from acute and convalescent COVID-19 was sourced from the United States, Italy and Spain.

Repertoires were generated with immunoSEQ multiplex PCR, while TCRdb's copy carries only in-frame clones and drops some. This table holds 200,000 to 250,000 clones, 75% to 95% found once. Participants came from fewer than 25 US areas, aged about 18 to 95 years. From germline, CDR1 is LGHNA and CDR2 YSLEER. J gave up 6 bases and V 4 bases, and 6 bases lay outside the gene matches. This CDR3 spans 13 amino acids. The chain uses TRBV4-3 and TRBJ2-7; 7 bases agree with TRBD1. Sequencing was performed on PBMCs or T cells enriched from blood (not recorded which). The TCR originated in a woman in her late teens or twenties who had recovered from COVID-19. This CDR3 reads CASSRTGVSEQYF. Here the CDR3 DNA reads TGCGCCAGCAGCCGAACAGGGGTTAGCGAGCAGTACTTC.